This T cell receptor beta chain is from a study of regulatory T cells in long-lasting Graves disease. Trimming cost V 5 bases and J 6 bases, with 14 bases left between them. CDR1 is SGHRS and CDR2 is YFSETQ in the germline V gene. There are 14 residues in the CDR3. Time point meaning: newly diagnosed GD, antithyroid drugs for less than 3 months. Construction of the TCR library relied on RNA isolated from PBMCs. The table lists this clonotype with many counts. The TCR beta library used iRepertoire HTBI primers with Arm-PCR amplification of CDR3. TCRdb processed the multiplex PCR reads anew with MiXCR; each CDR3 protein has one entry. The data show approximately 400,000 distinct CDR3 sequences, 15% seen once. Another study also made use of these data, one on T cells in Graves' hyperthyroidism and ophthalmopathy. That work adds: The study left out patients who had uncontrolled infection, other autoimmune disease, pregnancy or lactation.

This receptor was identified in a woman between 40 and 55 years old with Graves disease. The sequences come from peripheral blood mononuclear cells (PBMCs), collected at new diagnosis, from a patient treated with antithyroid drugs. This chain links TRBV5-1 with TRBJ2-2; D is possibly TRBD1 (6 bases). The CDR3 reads CASSRQGLSGELFF. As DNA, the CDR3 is TGCGCCAGCAGTCGGCAGGGGTTATCCGGGGAGCTGTTTTTT.